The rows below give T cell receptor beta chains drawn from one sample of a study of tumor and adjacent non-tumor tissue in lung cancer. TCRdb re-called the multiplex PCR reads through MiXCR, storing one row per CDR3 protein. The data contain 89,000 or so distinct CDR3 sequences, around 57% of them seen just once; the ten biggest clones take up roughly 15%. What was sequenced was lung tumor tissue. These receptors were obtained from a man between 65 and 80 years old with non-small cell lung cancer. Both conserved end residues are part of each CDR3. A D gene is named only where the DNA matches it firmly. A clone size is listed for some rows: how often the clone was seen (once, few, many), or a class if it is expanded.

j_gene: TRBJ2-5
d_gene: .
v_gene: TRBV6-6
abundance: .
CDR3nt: TGTACCAGCAGTTGCCAGCCTAGTAGAGAGACCCAGTACTTC
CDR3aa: CTSSCQPSRETQYF

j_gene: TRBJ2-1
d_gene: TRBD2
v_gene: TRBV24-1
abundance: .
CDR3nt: TGTGTCACCAGTGATTCCCCCTCTAGCGGCTCCTACAATGAGCAGTTCTTC
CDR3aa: CVTSDSPSSGSYNEQFF

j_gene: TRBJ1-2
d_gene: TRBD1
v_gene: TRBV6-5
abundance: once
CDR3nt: TGTGCCTGCAGTAGACAGGGGGCGGCTAACTATGGATACACCTTC
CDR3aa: CACSRQGAANYGYTF

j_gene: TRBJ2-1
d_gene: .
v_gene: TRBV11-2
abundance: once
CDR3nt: TGTACCAGCGGCTTAGACATTGTGTGGCATGAGCAGTTCTTC
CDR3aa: CTSGLDIVWHEQFF

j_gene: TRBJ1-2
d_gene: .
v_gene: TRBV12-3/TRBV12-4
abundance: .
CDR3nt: TGTGCCAGCGAGGGGGTCTCCCATGGCCACACATTC
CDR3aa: CASEGVSHGHTF

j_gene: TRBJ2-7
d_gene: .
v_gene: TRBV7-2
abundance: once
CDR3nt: TGTGCCAGCAGCTTAGTGCGGGACAGCAACTACGAGCAGTACTTC
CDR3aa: CASSLVRDSNYEQYF

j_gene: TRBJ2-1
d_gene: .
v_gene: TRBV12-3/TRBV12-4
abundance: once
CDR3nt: TGTGCCAGCAGTCGATTAGCGGAGGGCTCCTACAATGAGCAGTTCTTC
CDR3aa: CASSRLAEGSYNEQFF

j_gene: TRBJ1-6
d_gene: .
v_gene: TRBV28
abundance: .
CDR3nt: TGTGTCAGCAGTTTCCACAGGCGGAATTCACCCCCCCACTTT
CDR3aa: CVSSFHRRNSPPHF

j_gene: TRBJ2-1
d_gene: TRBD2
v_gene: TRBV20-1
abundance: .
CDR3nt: TGCAGTGCCGTGACGACTAGCGGGAGCATAGATGAGCAGTTCTTC
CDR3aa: CSAVTTSGSIDEQFF

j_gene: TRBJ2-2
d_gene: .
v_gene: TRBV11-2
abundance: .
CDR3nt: TGTGCCAACAACCCCCGGACGGTCACCGGGGAGCTGTTTTTT
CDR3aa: CANNPRTVTGELFF

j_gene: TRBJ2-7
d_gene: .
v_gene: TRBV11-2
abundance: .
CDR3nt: TGTGCCAACAGCCGAGCAGGAGAAGCCTCCTACGACCAGTACTTC
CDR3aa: CANSRAGEASYDQYF

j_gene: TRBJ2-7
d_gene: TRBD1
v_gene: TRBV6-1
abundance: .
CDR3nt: TGTGTCAGCAGTCCCGGGACAGGGGGTCGATACGAGCAGTACTTC
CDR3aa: CVSSPGTGGRYEQYF

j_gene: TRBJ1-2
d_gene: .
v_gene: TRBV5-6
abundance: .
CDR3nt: TGTGCCAGCAGCAACACACCGGGACTGGGGATTCCTGGCTACACCTTC
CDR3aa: CASSNTPGLGIPGYTF

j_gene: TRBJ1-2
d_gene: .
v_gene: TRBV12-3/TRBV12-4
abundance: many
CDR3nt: TGTGCCAGCAGTTTCCCGACACGAGCTAACTATGGCTACACCTTC
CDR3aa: CASSFPTRANYGYTF